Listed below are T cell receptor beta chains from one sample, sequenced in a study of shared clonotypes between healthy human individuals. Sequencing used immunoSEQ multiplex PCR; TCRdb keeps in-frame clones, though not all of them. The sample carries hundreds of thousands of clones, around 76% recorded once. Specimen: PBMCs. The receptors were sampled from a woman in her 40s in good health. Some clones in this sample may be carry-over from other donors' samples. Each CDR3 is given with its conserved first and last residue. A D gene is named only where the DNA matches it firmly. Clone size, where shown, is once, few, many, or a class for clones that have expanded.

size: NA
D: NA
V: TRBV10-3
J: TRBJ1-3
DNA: TGTGCCATCAGTGACCTCGGAAACACCATATATTTT
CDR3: CAISDLGNTIYF

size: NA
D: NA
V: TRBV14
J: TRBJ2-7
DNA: TGTGCCAGCAGCCCGGGGGCGCGGGAGCAGTACTTC
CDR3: CASSPGAREQYF

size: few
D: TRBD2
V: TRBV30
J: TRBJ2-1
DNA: TGTGCCTGGAAGCAAGCGGGAGGCGGGAGGGTGTTCTTC
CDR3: CAWKQAGGGRVFF

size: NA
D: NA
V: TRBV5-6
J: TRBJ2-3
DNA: TGTGCCAGCAGCTTAGTCATAGACACAGATACGCAGTATTTT
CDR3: CASSLVIDTDTQYF

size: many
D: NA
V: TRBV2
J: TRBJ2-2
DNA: TGTGCCAGCAGCTCCCAAATGGGGATCGGGGAGCTGTTTTTT
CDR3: CASSSQMGIGELFF

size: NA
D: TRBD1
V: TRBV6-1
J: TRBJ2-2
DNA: TGTGCCAGCAGTGAAGCGGAGGTGTGGCAGGGGGCCGGGGAGCTGTTTTTT
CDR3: CASSEAEVWQGAGELFF

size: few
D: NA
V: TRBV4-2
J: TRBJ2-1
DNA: TGTGCCAGCAGCCAAGGGGTGGACGGTCCCAATGAGCAGTTCTTC
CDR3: CASSQGVDGPNEQFF

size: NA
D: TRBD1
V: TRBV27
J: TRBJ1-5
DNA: TGTGCCAGCAGTTCAGAACAGGGGGTCAGGAATCAGCCCCAGCATTTT
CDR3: CASSSEQGVRNQPQHF

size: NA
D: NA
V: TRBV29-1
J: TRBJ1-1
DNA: TGCAGCGCCATGGAGTCGGGGGGCACTGAAGCTTTCTTT
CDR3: CSAMESGGTEAFF

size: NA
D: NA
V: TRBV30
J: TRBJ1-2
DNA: TGTGCCTGGAGTGTTTCCAGCTACACCTTC
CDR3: CAWSVSSYTF

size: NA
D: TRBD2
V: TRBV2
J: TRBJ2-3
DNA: TGTGCCAGCAGCCTAGCGGAGAGCACAGATACGCAGTATTTT
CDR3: CASSLAESTDTQYF

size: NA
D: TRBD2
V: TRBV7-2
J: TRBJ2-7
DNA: TGTGCCAGCAGCTTAGTGGGAACTAGCGGTTACGAGCAGTACTTC
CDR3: CASSLVGTSGYEQYF

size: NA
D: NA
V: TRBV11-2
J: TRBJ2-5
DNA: TGTGCCAGCAGCGGAACCCTACGGGAGACCCAGTACTTC
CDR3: CASSGTLRETQYF

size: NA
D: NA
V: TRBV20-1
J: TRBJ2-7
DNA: TGCAGTGCTAGAGTTTTCTACGAGCAGTACTTC
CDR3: CSARVFYEQYF

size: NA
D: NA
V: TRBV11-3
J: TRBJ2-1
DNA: TGTGCCAGCAGCTTAGTCTCCGGGGGAAATGAGCAGTTCTTC
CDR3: CASSLVSGGNEQFF

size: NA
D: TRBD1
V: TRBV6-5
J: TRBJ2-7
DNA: TGTGCCAGCAGTTACCATGGACAGGGCGAGCAGTACTTC
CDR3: CASSYHGQGEQYF

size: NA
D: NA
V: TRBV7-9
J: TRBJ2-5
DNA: TGTGCCAGCAGCTTTTCTGGACTCGGGCCACGAGAGACCCAGTACTTC
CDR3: CASSFSGLGPRETQYF

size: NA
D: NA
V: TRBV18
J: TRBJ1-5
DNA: TGTGCCAGCTCAGAAACACCTGATCAGCCCCAGCATTTT
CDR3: CASSETPDQPQHF

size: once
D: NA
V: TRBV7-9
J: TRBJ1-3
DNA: TGTGCCAGCAGCTTAAGTTACGTCTCGTCTGGAAACACCATATATTTT
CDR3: CASSLSYVSSGNTIYF

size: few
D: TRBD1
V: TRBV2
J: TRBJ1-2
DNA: TGTGCCAGCGGGGGGACAGGTGCGAGGAATGGCTACACCTTC
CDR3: CASGGTGARNGYTF

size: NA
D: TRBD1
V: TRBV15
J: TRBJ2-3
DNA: TGTGCCACCAGCAGGAGGACAGGCCCGACAGATACGCAGTATTTT
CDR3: CATSRRTGPTDTQYF

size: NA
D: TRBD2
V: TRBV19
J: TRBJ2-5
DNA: TGTGCCAGTAGTGTGGGCAGGGAGGGGACCCAGTACTTC
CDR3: CASSVGREGTQYF

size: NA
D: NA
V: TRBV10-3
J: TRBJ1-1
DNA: TGTGCCATCGGTTACAGGGAGGAAGCTTTCTTT
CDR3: CAIGYREEAFF

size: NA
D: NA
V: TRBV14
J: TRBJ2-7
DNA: TGTGCCAGCAGCCAAGGGGACCGTTACGAGCAGTACTTC
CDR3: CASSQGDRYEQYF

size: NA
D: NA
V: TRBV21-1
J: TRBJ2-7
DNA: TGTGCCAGCAGCACAAAGGGCGACAGGCGAACCTACGAGCAGTACTTC
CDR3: CASSTKGDRRTYEQYF

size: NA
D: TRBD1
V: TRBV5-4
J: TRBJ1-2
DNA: TGTGCCAGCAGCACCGGGACAGGGGGGGGCTACACCTTC
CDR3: CASSTGTGGGYTF

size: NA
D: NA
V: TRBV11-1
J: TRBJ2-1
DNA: TGTGCCAGCGCCCAAGGGGGTAACAATGAGCAGTTCTTC
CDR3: CASAQGGNNEQFF

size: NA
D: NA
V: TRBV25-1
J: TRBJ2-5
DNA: TGTGCCAGCAGTGAATACCGCGGGACAGCCCAAGAGACCCAGTACTTC
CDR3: CASSEYRGTAQETQYF

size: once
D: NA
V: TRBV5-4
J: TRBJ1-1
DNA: TGTGCCAGCAGCTTACCGGGGATTGAAGCTTTCTTT
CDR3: CASSLPGIEAFF

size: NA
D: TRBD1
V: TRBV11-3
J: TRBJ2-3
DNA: TGTGCCAGCAGCTTAGACTCAGGGGGTGGGGATACGCAGTATTTT
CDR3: CASSLDSGGGDTQYF

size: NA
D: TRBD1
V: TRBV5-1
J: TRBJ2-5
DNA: TGCGCCAGCAGCTTCACAGGGGGCGTCCAACAGACCCAGTACTTC
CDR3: CASSFTGGVQQTQYF

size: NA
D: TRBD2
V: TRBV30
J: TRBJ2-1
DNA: TGTGCCTGGAGTCTGACTAGCGGTTACAATGAGCAGTTCTTC
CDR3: CAWSLTSGYNEQFF

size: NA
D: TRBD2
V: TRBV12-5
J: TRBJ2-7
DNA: TGTGCTAGAAACACTAGCGCCTACGAGCAGTACTTC
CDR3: CARNTSAYEQYF

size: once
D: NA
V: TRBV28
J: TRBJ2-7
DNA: TGTGCCAGCAGTTTAGGCCTGGCGGGGGAGCAGTACTTC
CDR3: CASSLGLAGEQYF

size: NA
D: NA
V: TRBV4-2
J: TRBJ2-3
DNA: TGTGCCAGCAGCCAAGGGCCTAGCGCCACAGATACGCAGTATTTT
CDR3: CASSQGPSATDTQYF

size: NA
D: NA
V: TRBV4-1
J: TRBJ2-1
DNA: TGCGCCAGTACACCGGGACTCGTGATCAATGAGCAGTTCTTC
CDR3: CASTPGLVINEQFF

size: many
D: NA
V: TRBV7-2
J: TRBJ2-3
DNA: TGTGCCAGCAGCTTAGCGGGAGTCACAGATACGCAGTATTTT
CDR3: CASSLAGVTDTQYF

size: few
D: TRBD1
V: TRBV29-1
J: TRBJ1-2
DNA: TGCAGCTCGTGGACAGGGGGCGGAAGCTATGGCTACACCTTC
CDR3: CSSWTGGGSYGYTF

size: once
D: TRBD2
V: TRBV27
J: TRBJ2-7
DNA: TGTGCCAGCAGTACCCAGCGGGAATCCCCCTACGAGCAGTACTTC
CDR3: CASSTQRESPYEQYF

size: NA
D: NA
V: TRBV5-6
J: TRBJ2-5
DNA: TGTGCCAGCAGCCGAACAGGACTCCAAGAGACCCAGTACTTC
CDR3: CASSRTGLQETQYF

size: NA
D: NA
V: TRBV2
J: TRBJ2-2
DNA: TGTGCCAGCAGTGTAGGTGGGAGTGGAGCCGGGGAGCTGTTTTTT
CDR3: CASSVGGSGAGELFF

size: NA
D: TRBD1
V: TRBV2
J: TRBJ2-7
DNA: TGTGCCAGCGGCGCCATTCCAGGGGGTGGATCCGAGCAGTACTTC
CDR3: CASGAIPGGGSEQYF

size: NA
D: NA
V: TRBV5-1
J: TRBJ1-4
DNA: TGCGCCAGCAGCTTGGTCTCAACTAATGAAAAACTGTTTTTT
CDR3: CASSLVSTNEKLFF

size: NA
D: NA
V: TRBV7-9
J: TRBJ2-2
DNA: TGTGCCAGCAGCTTATGGGTGAACACCGGGGAGCTGTTTTTT
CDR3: CASSLWVNTGELFF

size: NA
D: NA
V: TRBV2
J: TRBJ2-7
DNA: TGTGCCAGCAGCGAAGGGGTAGCGGACACCTACGAGCAGTACTTC
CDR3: CASSEGVADTYEQYF

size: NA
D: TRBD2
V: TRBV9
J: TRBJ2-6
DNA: TGTGCCAGCAGCCCGGGACTAGCGGGGAGCTCTGGGGCCAACGTCCTGACTTTC
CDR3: CASSPGLAGSSGANVLTF

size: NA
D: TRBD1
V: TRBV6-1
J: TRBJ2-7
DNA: TGTGCCAGCAGTGCTCGTTTTCCATCCAGGACAGGGTACTACGAGCAGTACTTC
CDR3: CASSARFPSRTGYYEQYF

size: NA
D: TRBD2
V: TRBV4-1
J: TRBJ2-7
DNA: TGCGCCAGCAGAAAACTAGCGGGGTCCTACGAGCAGTACTTC
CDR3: CASRKLAGSYEQYF

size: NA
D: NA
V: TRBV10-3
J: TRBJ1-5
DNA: TGTGCCATCAGTGAGGTCAATCAGCCCCAGCATTTT
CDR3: CAISEVNQPQHF

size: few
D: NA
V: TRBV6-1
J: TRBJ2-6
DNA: TGTGCCAGCAGTGAAGTAGGCTCTGGGGCCAACGTCCTGACTTTC
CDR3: CASSEVGSGANVLTF